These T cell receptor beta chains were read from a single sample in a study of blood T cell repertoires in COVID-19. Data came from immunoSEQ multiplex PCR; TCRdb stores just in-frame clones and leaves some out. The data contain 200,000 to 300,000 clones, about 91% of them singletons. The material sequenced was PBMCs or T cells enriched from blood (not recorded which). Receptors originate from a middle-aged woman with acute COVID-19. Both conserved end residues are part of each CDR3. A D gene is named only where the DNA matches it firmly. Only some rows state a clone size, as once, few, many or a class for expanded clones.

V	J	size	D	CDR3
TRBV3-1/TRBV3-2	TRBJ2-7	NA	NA	CASSQVAGNHNEQYF
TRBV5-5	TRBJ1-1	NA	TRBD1	CASSLDRDRGTEAFF
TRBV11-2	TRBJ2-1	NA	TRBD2	CASSPGTSGYNEQFF
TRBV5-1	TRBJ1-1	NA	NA	CASSLSPQARGTEAFF
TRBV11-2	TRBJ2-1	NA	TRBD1	CASSPDRGNEQFF
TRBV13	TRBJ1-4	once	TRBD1	CASSRPTGSTNEKLFF
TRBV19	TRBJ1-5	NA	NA	CASSPPDQPQHF
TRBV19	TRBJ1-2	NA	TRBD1	CASETGDLGYTF
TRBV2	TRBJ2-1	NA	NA	CASSGGSGHYNEQFF
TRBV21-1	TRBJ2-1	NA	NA	CASSKGWRESGEQFF
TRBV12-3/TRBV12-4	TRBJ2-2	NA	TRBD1	CASSFQGAGELFF
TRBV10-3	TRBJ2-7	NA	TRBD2	CAISESAGGYEQYF
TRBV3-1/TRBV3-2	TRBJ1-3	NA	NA	CASSPQLDSGNTIYF
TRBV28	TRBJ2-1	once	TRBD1	CASTLLRDRGDEQFF
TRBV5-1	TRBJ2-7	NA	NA	CASSLETSSDSYEQYF
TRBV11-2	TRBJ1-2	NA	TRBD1	CASSLQRDSSGYTF
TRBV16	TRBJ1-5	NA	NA	CASSQLAVATAHMEPQHF
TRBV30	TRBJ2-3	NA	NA	CATGRSGADTQYF
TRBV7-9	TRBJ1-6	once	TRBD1	CASSEGQGPNSPLHF
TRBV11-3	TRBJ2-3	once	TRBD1	CASSLDVWDVLDDRVYTDTQYF
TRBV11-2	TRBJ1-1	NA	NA	CASSYPGGTEAFF
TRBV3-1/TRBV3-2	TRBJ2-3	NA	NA	CASSHWGSGSGADTQYF
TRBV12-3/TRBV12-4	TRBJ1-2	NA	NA	CASSLRLNYGYTF
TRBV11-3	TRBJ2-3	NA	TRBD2	CASSLDWTPTSGSPTDTQYF
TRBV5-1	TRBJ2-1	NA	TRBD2	CASSLRLAGAGEQFF
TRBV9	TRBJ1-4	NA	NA	CASSVSSQGANEKLFF
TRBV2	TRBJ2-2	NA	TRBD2	CASTLAGGSNTGELFF
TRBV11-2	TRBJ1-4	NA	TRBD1	CASSPFRGQGGTNEKLFF
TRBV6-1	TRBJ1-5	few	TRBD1	CASSDGTGVGDQPQHF
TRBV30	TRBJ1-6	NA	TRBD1	CAWSVRGQGSYNSPLHF
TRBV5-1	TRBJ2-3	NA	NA	CASSLRPNPPSTDTQYF
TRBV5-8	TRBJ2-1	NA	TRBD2	CASSFVGTSGTAEAYNEQFF
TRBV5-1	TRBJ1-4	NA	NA	CASSWTEQGEEKLFF
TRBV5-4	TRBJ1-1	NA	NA	CASFGDRMNTEAFF
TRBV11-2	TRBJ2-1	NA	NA	CASSFQDSFNEQFF
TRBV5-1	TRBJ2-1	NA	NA	CASSLGQRNEQFF
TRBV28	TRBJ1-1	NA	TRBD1	CASRTTGANTEAFF
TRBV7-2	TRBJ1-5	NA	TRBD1	CASRGGQDSNQPQHF
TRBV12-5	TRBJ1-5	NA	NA	CASDESTALGVYQPQHF
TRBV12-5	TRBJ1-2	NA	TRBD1	CASGFSGTGKTYGYTF
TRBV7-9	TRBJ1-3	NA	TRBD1	CASSRTGAGNTIYF
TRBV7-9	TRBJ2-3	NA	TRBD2	CASSSGSITDTQYF
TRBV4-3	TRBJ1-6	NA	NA	CASSQGRNNSPLHF
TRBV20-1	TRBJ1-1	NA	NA	CSARTYTEAFF
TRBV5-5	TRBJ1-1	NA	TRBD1	CASSLRDRGVGTEAFF
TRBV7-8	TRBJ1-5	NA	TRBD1	CASSLLAGGMGYSNQPQHF
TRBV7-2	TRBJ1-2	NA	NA	CASSLGSGANYGYTF
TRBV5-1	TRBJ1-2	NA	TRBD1	CASSLGQGDLHYGYTF
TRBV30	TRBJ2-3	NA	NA	CAWSYLTDTQYF
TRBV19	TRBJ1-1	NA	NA	CASSIILGGMNTEAFF
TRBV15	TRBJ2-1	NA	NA	CATRPTGDSYNEQFF
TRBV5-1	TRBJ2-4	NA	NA	CASSDRGITAKNIQYF
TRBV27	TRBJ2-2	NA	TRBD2	CASRPGLAGNTGELFF
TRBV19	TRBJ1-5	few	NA	CASSTPLGGGMGNQPQHF
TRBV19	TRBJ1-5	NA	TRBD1	CASKGTGAASNQPQHF
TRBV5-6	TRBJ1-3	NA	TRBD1	CASSLGQADAIYF
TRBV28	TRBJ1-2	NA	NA	CASWAGQPGPSYGYTF
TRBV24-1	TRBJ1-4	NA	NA	CATSDLSRGGDEKLFF
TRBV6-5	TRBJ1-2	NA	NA	CASRSTGISYGYTF